Sequencing of this T cell receptor beta chain was carried out in a study of CD8 T cells in ankylosing spondylitis. V lost 4 bases and J 1 base, leaving 10 bases between the germline ends. This CDR3 is 14 amino acids long. Per germline, CDR1 ENHRY and CDR2 SYGVKD. This clonotype has at least ten counts. No antigen is known for it. Library preparation for TCR beta used quantitative 5'-RACE with molecular barcodes. TCRdb analysed the 5' RACE reads with MiXCR anew, one entry per CDR3 protein. The table shows 250,000 to 300,000 distinct CDR3 sequences, with roughly 20% occurring only once. Study-level points and caveats: Clones that were linked to disease were CD8+ and were relatively rare in peripheral blood. Reportedly, matched ankylosing spondylitis synovial fluid was significantly enriched for disease-linked clones. There was a TCR beta motif, made of fewer than 10 highly homologous variants, that appeared characteristic of ankylosing spondylitis blood.

The sample was blood, either unsorted or a sorted T cell fraction (not recorded which). The source of this sequence is a male donor with ankylosing spondylitis or in good health (not recorded which). V is TRBV10-3 and J is TRBJ1-1; D is unresolved. CDR3 nucleotides: TGTGCCATCAGTGCAGGCCCCCAGAACACTGAAGCTTTCTTT. This codes for CAISAGPQNTEAFF.